The entry below describes one TCR beta chain. CDR3 length: 14 residues. With 4 bases clipped from V and 6 bases from J, the junction kept 7 bases outside the gene matches. Germline CDR1 and CDR2: SGHRS and YFSETQ. Generated by immunoSEQ multiplex PCR, the TCRdb table keeps only in-frame clones and is missing some. The sample shows hundreds of thousands of clones, over 75% of them seen only once. The data belong to a study of shared T cell receptors in the human thymus. These same data were also listed under a study on human thymus T cells. That publication notes: Serving as donors were healthy Finnish infants, each of whom was having open corrective surgery for congenital heart defects. Resections removed during corrective heart surgery provided the thymus tissue used. An apparent bias in V and J gene usage was seen in thymic and blood repertoires. Related studies found that unrelated individuals share highly overlapping thymic repertoires.

The material sequenced was thymocytes. The sequence derives from a girl less than two years old with a congenital heart defect. V usage is TRBV5-1 and J usage is TRBJ1-3; 7 bases agree with TRBD1. The CDR3 region is CASSRDSKENTIYF. CDR3 bases: TGCGCCAGCAGCCGGGACAGTAAGGAAAACACCATATATTTT.